This TCR beta chain was profiled in a study of blood T cell repertoires in COVID-19. The CDR3 is 14 amino acids. Germline V gene sequence: CDR1 MNHEY, CDR2 SVGAGI. Trimming removed 5 bases from V and 7 bases from J; junction bases left unmatched: 9. Study processing details: Using reference gene primer amplification, nucleated cell counts were estimated. Sequenced by immunoSEQ multiplex PCR; TCRdb stores in-frame clones only, minus some. V, J and clone size are taken as reported in that table, and D and trimming were inferred from the DNA itself. The profile shows around 140,000 clones, 65% to 90% of them singletons.

Sequencing input: peripheral blood. The TCR comes from a man aged 60-69 years with active or convalescent COVID-19. The chain recombines TRBV6-5 with TRBJ1-1; 8 bases fit TRBD1. Here the CDR3 reads CASSQMGQAYEAFF. CDR3 in DNA: TGTGCCAGCAGTCAAATGGGACAGGCGTATGAAGCTTTCTTT.